The rows below give T cell receptor beta chains drawn from one sample of a study of blood T cell repertoires in COVID-19. The method was immunoSEQ multiplex PCR; TCRdb's version includes in-frame clones alone and lacks a portion of them. The repertoire holds about 42,000 clones, around 85% seen once, with 10% to 15% in the top ten. Sequencing input: peripheral blood. These receptors were taken from a human donor in a cohort sampled during active COVID-19. CDR3s include the opening cysteine and the closing phenylalanine or tryptophan. Each record gives: J gene, clone size, D gene, V gene, CDR3 DNA, CDR3 protein. A D gene is named only where the DNA matches it firmly. Clone size is stated in some rows and not others, as once, few, many or a class when expanded.

J gene: TRBJ1-3
clone size: -
D gene: -
V gene: TRBV7-9
CDR3 DNA: TGTGCCAGCAGCCACCGGGGAGGAAACACCATATATTTT
CDR3 protein: CASSHRGGNTIYF

J gene: TRBJ1-4
clone size: -
D gene: TRBD1
V gene: TRBV18
CDR3 DNA: TGTGCCAGCTCAACGACAGGGGGCAGGTCTAATGAAAAACTGTTTTTT
CDR3 protein: CASSTTGGRSNEKLFF

J gene: TRBJ2-7
clone size: -
D gene: TRBD1
V gene: TRBV3-1/TRBV3-2
CDR3 DNA: TGTGCCAGCAGCCCTGGATCGGAATCGACAGGGACCTACTTC
CDR3 protein: CASSPGSESTGTYF

J gene: TRBJ1-6
clone size: -
D gene: TRBD1
V gene: TRBV2
CDR3 DNA: TGTGCCAGCAGTGTGGGGACAGATAATTCACCCCTCCACTTT
CDR3 protein: CASSVGTDNSPLHF

J gene: TRBJ2-2
clone size: -
D gene: -
V gene: TRBV24-1
CDR3 DNA: TGTGCCACCAGTGATATGGGACAAGGGGCCCGGGCCGGGGAGCTGTTTTTT
CDR3 protein: CATSDMGQGARAGELFF

J gene: TRBJ1-1
clone size: -
D gene: -
V gene: TRBV7-3
CDR3 DNA: TGTGCCAGCAGCTTACGAGAGAACACTGAAGCTTTCTTT
CDR3 protein: CASSLRENTEAFF

J gene: TRBJ1-1
clone size: -
D gene: -
V gene: TRBV5-5
CDR3 DNA: TGTGCCAGCAGCCGTAGGGCCGACAGTGAAGCTTTCTTT
CDR3 protein: CASSRRADSEAFF

J gene: TRBJ2-3
clone size: -
D gene: -
V gene: TRBV5-6
CDR3 DNA: TGTGCCAGCAGCCCCGCCCCCTCCCTAGGAGATACGCAGTATTTT
CDR3 protein: CASSPAPSLGDTQYF

J gene: TRBJ1-4
clone size: -
D gene: -
V gene: TRBV2
CDR3 DNA: TGTGCCAGCAGCGGGCAGGGGACTGAAAAACTGTTTTTT
CDR3 protein: CASSGQGTEKLFF

J gene: TRBJ1-6
clone size: -
D gene: -
V gene: TRBV6-5
CDR3 DNA: TGTGCCAGCAGTTGGCAACCCAATTCACCCCTCCACTTT
CDR3 protein: CASSWQPNSPLHF

J gene: TRBJ2-5
clone size: -
D gene: -
V gene: TRBV5-1
CDR3 DNA: TGCGCCAGCAGCACTATTAGGGGGTTAGGGGAGACCCAGTACTTC
CDR3 protein: CASSTIRGLGETQYF

J gene: TRBJ2-4
clone size: -
D gene: TRBD1
V gene: TRBV2
CDR3 DNA: TGTGCCGGGGGACAGGCCCTAGCCAAAAACATTCAGTACTTC
CDR3 protein: CAGGQALAKNIQYF

J gene: TRBJ2-5
clone size: -
D gene: -
V gene: TRBV2
CDR3 DNA: TGTGCCAGCAGTGAAGAGAATCAGGGGACCCAGTACTTC
CDR3 protein: CASSEENQGTQYF

J gene: TRBJ2-1
clone size: -
D gene: -
V gene: TRBV28
CDR3 DNA: TGTGCCAGCAGTCCGGCCTCGAAGGGGGGGCTTAACTACAATGAGCAGTTCTTC
CDR3 protein: CASSPASKGGLNYNEQFF

J gene: TRBJ2-1
clone size: -
D gene: TRBD2
V gene: TRBV7-2
CDR3 DNA: TGTGCCAGCAGCTTCGCCCCTCCGGGCGGGGGGGGGTACAATGAGCAGTTCTTC
CDR3 protein: CASSFAPPGGGGYNEQFF

J gene: TRBJ2-5
clone size: -
D gene: -
V gene: TRBV18
CDR3 DNA: TGTGCCAGCTCACCGAAGGCGGGGGCCGGGGAAGAGACCCAGTACTTC
CDR3 protein: CASSPKAGAGEETQYF

J gene: TRBJ2-4
clone size: -
D gene: -
V gene: TRBV11-2
CDR3 DNA: TGTGCCAGCAGCTTAGATCTGCCAGGGGACCAAAACATTCAGTACTTC
CDR3 protein: CASSLDLPGDQNIQYF

J gene: TRBJ1-2
clone size: -
D gene: TRBD1
V gene: TRBV4-3
CDR3 DNA: TGCGCCAGCAGCCGGACAGGCCTAGTCCCTTCCTATGGCTACACCTTC
CDR3 protein: CASSRTGLVPSYGYTF

J gene: TRBJ2-3
clone size: few
D gene: -
V gene: TRBV16
CDR3 DNA: TGTGCCAGCAGCCCCGTTTCGGCAGATACGCAGTATTTT
CDR3 protein: CASSPVSADTQYF

J gene: TRBJ2-2
clone size: -
D gene: -
V gene: TRBV19
CDR3 DNA: TGTGCCAGTAGTATATCGCCCTCGGGCACCGGGGAGCTGTTTTTT
CDR3 protein: CASSISPSGTGELFF

J gene: TRBJ1-6
clone size: -
D gene: -
V gene: TRBV2
CDR3 DNA: TGTGCCAGCAGTGAAAGGGGTAGTTCACCCCTCCACTTT
CDR3 protein: CASSERGSSPLHF

J gene: TRBJ2-1
clone size: -
D gene: TRBD2
V gene: TRBV20-1
CDR3 DNA: TGCAGTGCTAGTGGGGGACTAGCGGACAATGAGCAGTTCTTC
CDR3 protein: CSASGGLADNEQFF

J gene: TRBJ2-1
clone size: -
D gene: -
V gene: TRBV5-1
CDR3 DNA: TGCGCCAGCAGCGTCTCTCGCGGCTACAATGAGCAGTTCTTC
CDR3 protein: CASSVSRGYNEQFF

J gene: TRBJ2-5
clone size: once
D gene: TRBD2
V gene: TRBV5-1
CDR3 DNA: TGCGCCAGCAGCTCCGCTAGCGGGGCGGCAGAGACCCAGTACTTC
CDR3 protein: CASSSASGAAETQYF

J gene: TRBJ1-6
clone size: -
D gene: -
V gene: TRBV5-1
CDR3 DNA: TGCGCCAGCACCTTGTTGGGGAGCTCCTATAATTCACCCCTCCACTTT
CDR3 protein: CASTLLGSSYNSPLHF

J gene: TRBJ2-7
clone size: few
D gene: TRBD1
V gene: TRBV5-1
CDR3 DNA: TGCGCCAGCAGCTCCGGGGACAGCTACTACGAGCAGTACTTC
CDR3 protein: CASSSGDSYYEQYF

J gene: TRBJ1-6
clone size: -
D gene: -
V gene: TRBV28
CDR3 DNA: TGTGCCAGCAGTCCCCCCCCAGGGCCCGCACTCCACTTT
CDR3 protein: CASSPPPGPALHF

J gene: TRBJ2-7
clone size: -
D gene: TRBD1
V gene: TRBV6-6
CDR3 DNA: TGTGCCAGCAGTAAATCTGGGGGACAGGGCCACGAGCAGTACTTC
CDR3 protein: CASSKSGGQGHEQYF

J gene: TRBJ1-2
clone size: few
D gene: TRBD1
V gene: TRBV7-2
CDR3 DNA: TGTGCCAGCAGCGGGGACAGTTTTTATGGCTACACCTTC
CDR3 protein: CASSGDSFYGYTF

J gene: TRBJ2-3
clone size: -
D gene: TRBD1
V gene: TRBV27
CDR3 DNA: TGTGCCAGCAGTTTCGACAGGGGAATGGATACGCAGTATTTT
CDR3 protein: CASSFDRGMDTQYF

J gene: TRBJ2-5
clone size: -
D gene: TRBD2
V gene: TRBV7-9
CDR3 DNA: TGTGCCAGCAGCTTAGGTCAACCGGGACTAGCGGGGAGGGAGACCCAGTACTTC
CDR3 protein: CASSLGQPGLAGRETQYF

J gene: TRBJ2-1
clone size: -
D gene: TRBD2
V gene: TRBV19
CDR3 DNA: TGTGCCAGTAAAACCGGGGGGAACTCCTACAATGAGCAGTTCTTC
CDR3 protein: CASKTGGNSYNEQFF